This T cell receptor beta chain comes out of a study of cytomegalovirus exposure and HLA in healthy donors (TCRdb year 2017). With respect to the entire study: An earlier analysis of 587 of the donors reported approximately 260 Gb of sequence data and 117 million unique TCR beta sequences obtained from some 200 million T cells. Approximately 300 gigabases of sequencing data and around 88 million unique TCR sequences made up an early release that covered under 750 HLA-typed donors. Of the roughly 400 genotyped donors, 65% to 90% fell in the genetic ancestry cluster associated with self-reported Caucasian donors. The study aimed to test whether signatures of past pathogen exposure could be identified by cataloging public T cell receptors. The study used immunosequencing to profile the T cell repertoires of 600 to 850 subjects and linked those repertoires to cytomegalovirus serostatus. A separate validation cohort of about 110 different subjects was used in addition to the approximately 610-subject first cohort. To predict cytomegalovirus infection status, the study combined high-throughput TCR immunosequencing, statistical association of individual TCRs with disease status, and machine learning. A later analysis re-examined previously published TCR beta repertoires from more than 600 donors and added high-resolution HLA genotyping to investigate patterns of TCR occurrence. The later analysis used no new phenotypic data to find candidate immune exposures, relying instead on TCR beta sequences and their occurrence across donors. An earlier analysis of 587 of the donors used high-throughput TCR beta sequencing to judge whether each TCR beta V gene segment behaved as functional or pseudogenic. Donor age, sex, ethnicity and CMV serostatus were compiled alongside the repertoire data. In a later genetic analysis, genome-wide SNP genotypes for about 65% of the 666 donors were used, and that subset was treated as a discovery cohort. All discovery cohort repertoires had been generated on a single sequencing platform. Class I and class II HLA loci were covered by the typing at four-digit resolution. The number of typed donors differed by locus: roughly 620-630 for A, B, C, DRB1 and DQB1; 500 to 550 for DQA1; approximately 610 for DPA1; and around 450 for DPB1. Because of strong linkage in the cohort, five DR-DQ haplotypes were treated as single units for association and clustering. Across around 400 genotyped donors of the cohort, an average of approximately 200,000 unique TCR beta nucleotide sequences per donor were sequenced, and roughly 20% of those sequences were non-productive.

Comments on this clone: Its antigen remains unidentified. Base qualities are not provided; no much larger clone lies one nucleotide away.

The cohort consisted of 650 to 700 healthy bone marrow donors. At the time of sampling, every cohort member was nominally healthy, though immune exposures that went unrecorded were likely present. The donor tested CMV seronegative and was one of the 352 seronegative cohort members. A peripheral blood sample was collected from each donor, and TCR beta sequencing was performed on peripheral blood mononuclear cells. The Qiagen DNeasy Blood Extraction Kit was used to extract genomic DNA from the blood cell samples. Spanning cysteine to phenylalanine, the CDR3 consists of 12 amino acids. Here the CDR3 DNA is all that survives: 36 bases in frame from base 1. V is cut by 8 bases and J by 0 bases, and the space between the germline ends is 7 bases. According to the germline V gene, CDR1 reads MDHEN and CDR2 reads SYDVKM. What the work shows at the level of the full study, not this receptor alone: V-gene and J-gene trimming of TCR beta chains was associated with a missense DCLRE1C variant in a later genetic analysis, and the association was replicated in an independent cohort. In a later analysis, HLA-associated TCR beta chains were found to be more clonally expanded and to have lower generation probabilities than equally common non-associated chains. In both the original and validation cohorts, the classifier was reported to diagnose cytomegalovirus status with high specificity and sensitivity. The study listed approximately 150 TCR beta chains as associated with cytomegalovirus. Linkage disequilibrium might explain the correlated functional status among segregating V segments, but an unknown experimental factor could not be ruled out. When HLA alleles, especially DR and DQ, strongly co-occurred, attributing TCR associations to individual alleles was difficult. It was suggested by the authors that the approach could potentially be generalized to other disease states and immunological phenotypes. A further reported finding was that TCR beta sequences accurately predicted the HLA-A and HLA-B alleles for most subjects in the first cohort. The only immune exposure information available for the cohort was CMV serostatus. Because HLA typing was missing for some donors at each locus, association tests included only the typed subset. While some public TCRs were present in many individuals, most TCR sequences turned up only very rarely across donors. Three of the identified cytomegalovirus-associated TCR beta chains were confirmed in vitro to be specific for cytomegalovirus antigens. The cohort was sequenced for TCR beta chains only, and without alpha or paired-chain data the features that could be detected were limited. In a later analysis, several top co-occurrence clusters were reported to appear linked to parvovirus B19, influenza, CMV and Epstein-Barr virus. Compared with the roughly 670-donor mean, donors in an Asian-associated ancestry cluster had fewer N-insertions in productive TCRs, according to a later genetic analysis. In a later analysis, more than 15,000 TCR beta sequences were associated with specific HLA alleles at a false discovery rate of 0.05. The sequencing pipeline was judged likely to have produced a cluster of highly shared sequence variants as a technical artifact. In a later analysis, most CMV-associated TCR beta chains were found to appear HLA-restricted, with HLA associations seemingly driven largely by CMV exposure. According to a later analysis, TCR association rates differed among HLA loci, with DRB1 alleles showing the most associated TCRs and HLA-C alleles showing the fewest. Some IMGT-functional V segments, including TRBV6-2 and TRBV6-3, could not be told apart with the 87-base-pair reads, so those segments were excluded. Roughly uniform sequencing depth across donors was assumed in presence/absence analyses, although this assumption may not hold. Broadly in line with IMGT annotations, most TCR beta V segments showed up in productive rearrangements about 90% or about 30% of the time in an earlier analysis of approximately 600 of the donors. Because counts were too low, some 17 rarely observed V segments, including chromosome 9 orphons, were left out of the earlier analysis of 500 to 750 of the donors.

To prepare the library, the immunoSEQ multiplex PCR assay was applied. For the multiplex PCR, a mixture combining 60 forward primers for TCR Vbeta segments and 13 reverse primers for TCR Jbeta segments was used. A multiplex PCR assay on genomic DNA amplified the CDR3 region of rearranged TCR beta genes. The Illumina HiSeq System was used to sequence the amplified TCR beta libraries as 87-base-pair reads. The study's own analysis went as follows. In a later analysis, about 80 million unique TCR beta chains were counted across the 650 to 750 repertoires, and roughly 10 million of these chains were shared by at least two donors. Raw reads were error-corrected and collapsed into unique sequences with a nearest-neighbor algorithm that merged closely related sequences to remove PCR and sequencing errors. To assign V, D and J gene segments, CDR3 sequences were aligned to IMGT reference sequences. For a sequence to be retained, a match of at least six nucleotides was required to both a V gene segment and a J gene segment. Rearrangements were called productive when the CDR3 lacked stop codons and stayed in frame with V and J; all others were non-productive. Following IMGT convention, CDR3 was defined as the stretch from the second conserved V-encoded cysteine up to the conserved J-encoded phenylalanine. In an earlier analysis of around 570 of the donors, sequences lacking an unambiguous match to a single V gene segment were excluded. In an earlier analysis of some 590 of the donors, V segments were called functional above 56.7% productive rearrangements and were called segregating when the between-donor standard deviation exceeded 5%. To diagnose cytomegalovirus status from the catalog of TCR beta chain sequences, a statistical classification framework was built. In a later analysis, TCR nucleotide sequences were compared against IMGT/GENE-DB human TR gene sequences so that V and J genes could be assigned. A later analysis assigned CDR3 sequences and most-parsimonious VDJ recombination scenarios with the TCRdist pipeline. In a later analysis, each TCR beta chain was defined by its CDR3 amino acid sequence together with its V-gene family, and reads lacking a unique V-gene family were excluded. In a later analysis, approximately 590 highly shared, low-generation-probability nucleotide sequences were removed to address suspected cross-contamination and a sequencing artifact. In a later analysis, a clonal expansion index was calculated for each public chain from normalized within-repertoire ranks of inferred template counts. A later analysis computed generation probabilities with a VDJ recombination model fitted to out-of-frame rearrangements, and checked the results against IGoR. In a later analysis, hypergeometric tests were used to score TCR-TCR, TCR-HLA and TCR-CMV co-occurrence, with a repertoire-size bias correction applied to TCR pairs. To estimate false discovery rates, a later analysis permuted the HLA or CMV assignments 20 times. In a later analysis, co-occurring TCRs were grouped with DBSCAN, and TCRdist sequence similarity was added when clustering was performed within HLA-allele-positive subsets. Repertoires with fewer than 30,000 or more than 120,000 public chains were left out of co-occurrence clustering, as were about 5 repertoires with anomalous nucleotide sharing. The immuneACCESS repertoire file appears here via TCRdb, limited to in-frame rearrangements. These files lack a portion of the clones; in checked studies, under half of the deficit traces to unresolved V genes, and the cause of the others is not known. Clone size and V and J calls were adopted from that table, with D and trimming inferred from the DNA. The sample table shows 200,000 or so clones, and over 65% are seen once. Of the sample, 0.098% falls within the top ten clones.

The chain uses TRBV28 and TRBJ2-5, with the D gene not clear enough to name. Sequencing was done on a sample of PBMCs. This sequence was found in a boy aged 2 to 9 in good health and CMV-seronegative. Here the CDR3 is given as CASEMYQETQYF. The nucleotides read TGTGCCAGCGAGATGTACCAAGAGACCCAGTACTTC.